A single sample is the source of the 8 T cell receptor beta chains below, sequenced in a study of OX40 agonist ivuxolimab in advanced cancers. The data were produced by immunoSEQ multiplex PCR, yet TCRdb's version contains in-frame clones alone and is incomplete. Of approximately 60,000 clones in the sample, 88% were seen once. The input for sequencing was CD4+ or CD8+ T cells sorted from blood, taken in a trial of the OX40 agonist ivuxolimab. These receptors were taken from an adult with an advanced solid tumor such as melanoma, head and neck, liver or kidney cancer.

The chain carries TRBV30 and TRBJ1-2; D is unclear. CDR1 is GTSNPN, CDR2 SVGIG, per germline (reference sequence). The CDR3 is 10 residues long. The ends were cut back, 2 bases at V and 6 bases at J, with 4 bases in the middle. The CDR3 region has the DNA TGTGCCTGGAGTTTCAATGGCTACACCTTC. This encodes CAWSFNGYTF.

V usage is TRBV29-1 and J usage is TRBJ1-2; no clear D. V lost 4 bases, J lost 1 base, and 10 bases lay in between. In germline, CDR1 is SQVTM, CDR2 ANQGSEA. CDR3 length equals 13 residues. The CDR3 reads CSVVPVFNYGYTF. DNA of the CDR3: TGCAGCGTTGTCCCGGTCTTTAACTATGGCTACACCTTC.

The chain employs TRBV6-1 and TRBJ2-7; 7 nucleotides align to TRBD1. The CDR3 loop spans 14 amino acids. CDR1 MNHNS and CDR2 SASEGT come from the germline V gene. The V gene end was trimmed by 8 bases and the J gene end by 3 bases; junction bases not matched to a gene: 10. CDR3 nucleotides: TGTGCCAGCTCACTCCGGGACAGCCTCTACGAGCAGTACGTC. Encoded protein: CASSLRDSLYEQYV.

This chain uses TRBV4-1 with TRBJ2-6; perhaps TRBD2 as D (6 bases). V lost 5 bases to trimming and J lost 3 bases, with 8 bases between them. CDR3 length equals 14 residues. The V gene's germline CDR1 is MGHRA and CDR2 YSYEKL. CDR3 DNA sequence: TGCGCCAGCAGCGGAGGGGTTGGGGCCAACGTCCTGACTTTC. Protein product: CASSGGVGANVLTF.

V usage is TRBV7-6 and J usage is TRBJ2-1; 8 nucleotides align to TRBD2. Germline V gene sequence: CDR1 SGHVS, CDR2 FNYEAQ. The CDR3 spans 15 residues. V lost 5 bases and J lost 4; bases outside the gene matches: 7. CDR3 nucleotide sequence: TGTGCCAGCAGCCTCCGGGAGGGGGGTTACAATGAGCAGTTCTTC. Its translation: CASSLREGGYNEQFF.

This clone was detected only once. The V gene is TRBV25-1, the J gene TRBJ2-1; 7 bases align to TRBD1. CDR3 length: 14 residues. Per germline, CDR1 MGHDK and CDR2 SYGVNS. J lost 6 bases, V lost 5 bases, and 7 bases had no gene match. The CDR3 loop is CASSLGQVGNEQFF. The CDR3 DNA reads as TGTGCCAGCAGTTTAGGACAGGTTGGCAATGAGCAGTTCTTC.

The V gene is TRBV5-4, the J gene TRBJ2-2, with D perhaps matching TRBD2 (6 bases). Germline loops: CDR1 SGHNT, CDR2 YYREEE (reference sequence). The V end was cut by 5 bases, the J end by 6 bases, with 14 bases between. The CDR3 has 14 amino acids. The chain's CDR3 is CASSMGEASGELFF. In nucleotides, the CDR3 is TGTGCCAGCAGTATGGGGGAGGCGTCCGGGGAGCTGTTTTTT.

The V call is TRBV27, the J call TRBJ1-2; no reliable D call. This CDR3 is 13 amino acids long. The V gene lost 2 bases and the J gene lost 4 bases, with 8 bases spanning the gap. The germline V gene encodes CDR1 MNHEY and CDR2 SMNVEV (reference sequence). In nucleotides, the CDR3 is TGTGCCAGCAGTTTAGAGGTCGGCTATGGCTACACCTTC. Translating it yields CASSLEVGYGYTF.